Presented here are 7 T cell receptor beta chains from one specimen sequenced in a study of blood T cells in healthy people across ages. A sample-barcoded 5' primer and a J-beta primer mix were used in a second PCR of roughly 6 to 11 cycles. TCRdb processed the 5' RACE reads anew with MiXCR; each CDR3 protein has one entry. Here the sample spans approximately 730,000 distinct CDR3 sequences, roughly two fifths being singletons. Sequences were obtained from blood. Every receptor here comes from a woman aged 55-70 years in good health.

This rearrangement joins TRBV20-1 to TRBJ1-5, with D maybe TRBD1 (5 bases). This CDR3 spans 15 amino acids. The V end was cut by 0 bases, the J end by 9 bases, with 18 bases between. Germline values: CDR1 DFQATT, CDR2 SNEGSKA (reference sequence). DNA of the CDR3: TGCAGTGCTAGAGAAGGTGGAGCAGGGCCCAGGCCCCAGCATTTT. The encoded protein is CSAREGGAGPRPQHF.

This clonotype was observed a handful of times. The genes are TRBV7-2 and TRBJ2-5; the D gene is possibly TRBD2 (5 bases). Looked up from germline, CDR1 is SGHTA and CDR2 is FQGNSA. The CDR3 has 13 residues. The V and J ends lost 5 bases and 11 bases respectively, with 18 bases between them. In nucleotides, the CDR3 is TGTGCCAGCAGCCGCACGGACCTTGGGGAGCAGTACTTC. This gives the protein CASSRTDLGEQYF.

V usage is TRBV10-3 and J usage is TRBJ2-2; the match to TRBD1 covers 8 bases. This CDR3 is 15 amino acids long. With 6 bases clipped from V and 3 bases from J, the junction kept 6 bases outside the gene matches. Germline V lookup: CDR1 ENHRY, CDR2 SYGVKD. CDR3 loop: CAIRDTGGHTGELFF. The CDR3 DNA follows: TGTGCCATCAGGGACACAGGGGGGCACACCGGGGAGCTGTTTTTT.

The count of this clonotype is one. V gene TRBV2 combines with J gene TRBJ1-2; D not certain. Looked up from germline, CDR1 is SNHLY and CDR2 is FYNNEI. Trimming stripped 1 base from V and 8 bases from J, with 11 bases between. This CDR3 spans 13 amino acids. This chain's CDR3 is CASSEGPLRGYTF. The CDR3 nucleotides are TGTGCCAGCAGTGAAGGGCCGCTCAGAGGCTACACCTTC.

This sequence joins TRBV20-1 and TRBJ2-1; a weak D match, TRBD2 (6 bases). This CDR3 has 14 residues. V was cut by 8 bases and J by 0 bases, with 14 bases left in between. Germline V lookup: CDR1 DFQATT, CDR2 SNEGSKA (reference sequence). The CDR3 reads CSTSSASSYNEQFF. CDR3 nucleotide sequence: TGCAGTACCTCTAGCGCAAGCTCCTACAATGAGCAGTTCTTC.

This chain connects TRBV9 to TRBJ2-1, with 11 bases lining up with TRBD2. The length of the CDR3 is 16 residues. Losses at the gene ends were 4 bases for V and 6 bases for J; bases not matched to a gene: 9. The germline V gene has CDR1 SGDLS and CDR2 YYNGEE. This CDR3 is CASSLLAGGLLNEQFF. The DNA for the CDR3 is TGTGCCAGCAGCTTATTAGCGGGAGGGCTTCTCAATGAGCAGTTCTTC.

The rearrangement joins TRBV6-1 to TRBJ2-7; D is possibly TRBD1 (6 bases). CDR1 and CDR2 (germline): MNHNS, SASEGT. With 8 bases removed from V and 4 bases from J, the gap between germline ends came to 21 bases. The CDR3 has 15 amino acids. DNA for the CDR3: TGTGCCAGCCGACCCGAGGGGACAATACATTACGAGCAGTACTTC. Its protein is CASRPEGTIHYEQYF.